This TCR beta chain appears in the sequencing data of a study of T cells in Graves' hyperthyroidism and ophthalmopathy. Per the germline V gene, CDR1 is DFQATT and CDR2 is SNEGSKA (reference sequence). The CDR3 spans 15 residues. V dropped 3 bases and J dropped 5 bases, with 18 bases sitting between them. TCR beta CDR3 region amplification was performed from RNA transcripts. HTBI primers drove first-round RT-PCR of the TCR CDR3. TCRdb fed the multiplex PCR reads into MiXCR, producing one record per CDR3 protein. Of about half a million distinct CDR3 sequences listed, around a fifth were seen once; the top ten hold around 50%. Each 10 ml fresh peripheral blood draw supplied the PBMCs.

The chain has TRBV20-1 and TRBJ2-3; D may correspond to TRBD1 or TRBD2 (6 bases each). The sample comprised blood. This clonotype was sampled from a woman in her seventies with Graves' ophthalmopathy. The CDR3 nucleotides read TGCAGTGCTAGGGGGAGGTCAATCAGGGGAGATACGCAGTATTTT. Translated, it gives CSARGRSIRGDTQYF.